These 6 T cell receptor beta chains share one sample of origin, sequenced in a study of a mutant IDH1 vaccine in newly diagnosed glioma. Profiled with immunoSEQ multiplex PCR; TCRdb holds only in-frame clones, not every one. This sample yields approximately 62,000 clones, of which approximately 81% are seen a single time; roughly 4% belongs to the top ten. Sample time point: week 23, last vaccination. The study gave 300 ug of mutant IDH1 20-mer peptide per vaccine dose, with topical imiquimod. No antigens are known for them. The material sequenced was PBMCs, taken from a glioma patient whose treatment included an IDH1 peptide vaccine. The receptors stem from a man aged 25 to 40 with glioma.

The chain couples TRBV5-4 to TRBJ2-5, with 8 bases that match TRBD2. CDR1 SGHNT and CDR2 YYREEE come from the germline V gene (reference sequence). The junction had 17 bases not matched to a gene; V was cut back by 2 bases and J by 11 bases. The CDR3 has 16 amino acids. As DNA, the CDR3 is TGTGCCAGCAGCTTCGGTAGCTTAGCGGGGCCGGAGGAGCAGTACTTC. Its translation: CASSFGSLAGPEEQYF.

This chain uses TRBV14 with TRBJ2-2, with 11 positions matching TRBD1. Germline-derived CDR1 and CDR2 are SGHDN and FVKESK. Trimming removed 3 bases from V and 6 bases from J; junction bases left unmatched: 6. The CDR3 totals 16 residues. CDR3: CASSHFPGQGAGELFF. The CDR3 nucleotides read TGTGCCAGCAGCCATTTCCCGGGACAGGGGGCCGGGGAGCTGTTTTTT.

The chain joins TRBV5-6 to TRBJ2-7; 7 bases are a match to TRBD1. CDR1 and CDR2 from the germline V gene are SGHDT and YYEEEE. The CDR3 sequence is 13 residues long. J lost 5 bases, V lost 4 bases, and 6 bases had no gene match. As DNA, the CDR3 is TGTGCCAGCAGCATACAGGGGTCCCACGAGCAGTACTTC. This codes for CASSIQGSHEQYF.

The V gene is TRBV4-1, the J gene TRBJ1-5; TRBD1 agrees at 7 bases. Germline CDR1 is MGHRA and CDR2 is YSYEKL. This CDR3 contains 16 residues. V lost 0 bases to trimming and J lost 2 bases; unmatched junction nucleotides: 4. In DNA, the CDR3 is TGCGCCAGCAGCCAAGATGAGGGGGCAGGCAATCAGCCCCAGCATTTT. Translating gives CASSQDEGAGNQPQHF.

In its sample, this clone was seen once. The V call is TRBV5-5, the J call TRBJ1-5, with a possible D match to TRBD1 (6 bases). V was clipped by 3 bases and J by 2 bases, with 24 bases between them. Germline-derived CDR1 and CDR2 are SGHKS and YYEKEE (reference sequence). The CDR3 totals 19 residues. The CDR3 loop is CASSSLPGHPAVGNQPQHF. The CDR3 coding sequence is TGTGCCAGCAGCTCCCTACCGGGACACCCGGCCGTTGGCAATCAGCCCCAGCATTTT.

The V gene is TRBV28, the J gene TRBJ1-4; 7 bases agree with TRBD1. The germline CDR1 and CDR2 sequences are MDHEN and SYDVKM. The CDR3 contains 17 residues. The junction had 10 bases not matched to a gene; V was cut back by 6 bases and J by 0 bases. The CDR3 bases are TGTGCCAGCAGCCCCGGGACAGTCCTTGCAACTAATGAAAAACTGTTTTTT. As protein: CASSPGTVLATNEKLFF.